The clone carrying this T cell receptor beta chain was seen a handful of times. PCR primers comprised 60 Vbeta and 13 Jbeta primers. Clones were sequenced by immunoSEQ multiplex PCR, and TCRdb holds only the in-frame ones, with some missing. The sample consists of 130,000 or so clones, approximately 10% of them appearing once. The CDR3 contains 14 residues. The germline V gene encodes CDR1 SNHLY and CDR2 FYNNEI. Trimming removed 7 bases at V and 0 bases at J, with 10 bases between. This sample is drawn from a study of cytomegalovirus exposure and HLA in healthy donors. Donors showed nominal health when sampled, although they likely had unrecorded immune exposures.

V gene TRBV2 combines with J gene TRBJ1-5; D is undetermined. This clonotype originated in a woman aged 40 to 50 in good health and CMV-seropositive. Material: PBMCs. CDR3 in DNA: TGTGCCAGCACGCAGTCGTATAGCAATCAGCCCCAGCATTTT. This translates into CASTQSYSNQPQHF.